The clone carrying this TCR beta chain has more than one count but fewer than ten. Its antigen is undetermined. V was shortened by 1 base and J by 6 bases, with 6 bases between the two germline ends. The CDR3 totals 12 residues. CDR1 MNHEY and CDR2 SVGAGI come from the germline V gene. TCRdb ran MiXCR on the 5' RACE reads and lists one entry per CDR3 protein. The repertoire holds about 480,000 distinct CDR3 sequences, with 12% to 15% as singletons. This sample stems from a study of identical twins. Study findings and constraints: Researchers caution that invariant MAIT and iNKT cells could partly confound zero-insertion analyses. With beta out-of-frame sequences, excess sharing by twins was weaker.

The same data also contributed to another study, on yellow fever vaccine responses in identical twins.

Specimen: CD4+ T cells sorted from blood. The origin of this receptor is a woman under 30 in good health. The chain links TRBV6-5 to TRBJ1-1; D perhaps matches TRBD1 (5 bases). DNA of the CDR3: TGTGCCAGCAGTTACTTAGGGGCTGAAGCTTTCTTT. Protein product: CASSYLGAEAFF.